The clone carrying this T cell receptor (beta chain) appeared once. The source of the sample is a study of CD8 T cells in Susac syndrome. The RNA input was roughly 0.45 to 1 ug, and it was reverse transcribed with random hexamers. TCRdb passed the immunoSEQ multiplex PCR reads through MiXCR, listing each CDR3 protein once. The table shows 100,000 to 150,000 distinct CDR3 sequences, with more than 90% occurring only once. This sequence was found in a human donor in good health. The specimen sequenced was CD4+ T cells from PBMCs.

The DNA of the CDR3 is TGTGCCAGCAGGAAGATGACTAGCGGGATGAGGAATGAGCAGTTCTTC. This gives the protein CASRKMTSGMRNEQFF. This chain connects TRBV27 to TRBJ2-1; 11 nucleotides line up with TRBD2. Germline V CDR1 and CDR2: MNHEY, SMNVEV (reference sequence). V shed 6 bases, J shed 7 bases, and the junction held 11 bases outside the gene matches. The CDR3 extends over 16 amino acids.